This TCR beta chain is from a study of T cells in Graves' hyperthyroidism and ophthalmopathy. Regarding the study as a whole: The model forecast ophthalmopathy, anticipating it by a median around 6.5 months before onset.

This clonotype was recorded a few times. What it binds is not known. The source material, RNA transcripts, was used to amplify TCR beta CDR3 regions. TCR CDR3 regions were first amplified by RT-PCR with HTBI primers. A single record per CDR3 protein comes from TCRdb applying MiXCR to the multiplex PCR reads. In the table there are around 340,000 distinct CDR3 sequences, roughly a sixth of which are singletons. The diagnoses drew upon clinical symptoms, serum thyroxine and TRAb, thyroid ultrasound and orbital computed tomography. CDR1 and CDR2 (germline): SGHNT, YYREEE (reference sequence). The CDR3 sequence is 15 residues long. Trimming took 3 bases from V and 5 from J, leaving 18 bases between them.

Sequences were obtained from blood. V usage is TRBV5-4 and J usage is TRBJ2-7, with a tentative D call TRBD2 (6 bases). The sequence was obtained from a woman in her thirties with Graves' hyperthyroidism that later progressed to Graves' ophthalmopathy. The DNA of the CDR3 is TGTGCCAGCAGCTCCCGGGACGAGGGACTTGACGAGCAGTACTTC. Protein product: CASSSRDEGLDEQYF.